The source of this TCR beta chain is a study of CD8+ T cells in alopecia areata. Notes on the study in general: Higher clonality was seen in lesional scalp than in normal scalp, especially in alopecia totalis/universalis. A large proportion of expanded lesional clones were detected persisting in scalp and blood during tofacitinib.

As regards this clone: Its antigen is still unknown.

Indicated treatment: oral pan-JAK inhibitor, 5-10 mg twice daily. Both peripheral blood and punch biopsies of lesional scalp skin were obtained from patients who had alopecia areata. The CDR3 is 13 residues long. Trimming removed 8 bases from V and 1 base from J, with 12 bases in between. In germline, CDR1 is MNHNS, CDR2 SASEGT. cDNA serving as the sequencing template came from extracted, reverse transcribed RNA. Profiled with immunoSEQ multiplex PCR; TCRdb holds only in-frame clones, not every one. The sample carries 130,000 or so clones, 86% recorded once. This specimen was CD8+ T cells sorted from blood, taken at week 4, from a patient treated with tofacitinib. V usage is TRBV6-1 and J usage is TRBJ2-7; tentatively, D is TRBD1 (6 bases). This clonotype was obtained from a human donor with alopecia areata. In nucleotides, the CDR3 is TGTGCCAGCGCCCTTGGACAGTCCTACGAGCAGTACTTC. Protein product: CASALGQSYEQYF.